The 30 T cell receptor beta chains given below trace back to one sample, sequenced in a study of CXCR3-negative and CXCR3-positive naive CD8 T cells. Which antigens these TCRs recognize remains unknown. Study-wide points: Hydrophobicity was higher for TRB CDR3s found in CXCR3-positive naive cells than in CXCR3-negative naive cells.

cDNA libraries for TRB were generated by 5' RACE incorporating UMI labels. TCRdb reprocessed the 5' RACE reads and stores each CDR3 protein as one record, lacking DNA. The sample table sets out tens of thousands of distinct CDR3 sequences. Sequencing was carried out using naive CXCR3+ CD8+ T cells from blood. As for subset: CD45RO-CCR7+CD27+CD95- naive CD8+ T cells expressing CXCR3 (TNR3+). These receptors were obtained from a human donor in good health. Some clones in this sample may be carry-over from other donors' samples.

The chain carries TRBV5-1 and TRBJ2-2. Germline CDR1 reads SGHRS; CDR2 reads YFSETQ. The CDR3 contains 11 residues. Here the CDR3 reads CASSPTGELFF.

The chain is built from TRBV5-1 and TRBJ2-1; TCRdb's D call, TRBD2, is unchecked because there is no DNA. In germline, CDR1 is SGHRS, CDR2 YFSETQ. The CDR3 is 16 amino acids. CDR3 amino acids: CASSLATSGSYNEQFF.

The V call is TRBV7-8, the J call TRBJ2-1; TCRdb's D call of TRBD1 is untestable without DNA. Germline V gene sequence: CDR1 SGHVS, CDR2 FQNEAQ. This CDR3 is 19 amino acids long. The CDR3 protein is CASSSRSPTTGTAYNEQFF.

This chain links TRBV18 with TRBJ1-1; TCRdb's D call of TRBD1 is untestable without DNA. The CDR3 runs 14 residues. Germline V CDR1 and CDR2: KGHSH, LQKENI. CDR3 protein: CASSAGQGDTEAFF.

The V and J genes are TRBV7-6 and TRBJ1-1. Germline-derived CDR1 and CDR2 are SGHVS and FNYEAQ. CDR3 size: 16 residues. CDR3 amino acids: CASSSLTRVRNTEAFF. Based on the CDR3 plus reference TRBV7-6 and TRBJ1-1, the full variable domain is GAGVSQSPRYKVTKRGQDVALRCDPISGHVSLYWYRQALGQGPEFLTYFNYEAQQDKSGLPNDRFSAERPEGSISTLTIQRTEQRDSAMYRCASSSLTRVRNTEAFFGQGTRLTVV.

The chain is built from TRBV7-8 and TRBJ2-7; the D gene TCRdb calls, TRBD2, cannot be checked with no DNA. Germline V lookup: CDR1 SGHVS, CDR2 FQNEAQ. The CDR3 has 17 residues. The CDR3 sequence: CASSPHAETSGRNEQYF.

This rearrangement joins TRBV29-1 to TRBJ1-2. Germline CDR1 SQVTM, CDR2 ANQGSEA. The length of the CDR3 is 15 residues. CDR3: CSVELPTGGFYGYTF. Full variable domain (missing parts from reference TRBV29-1 and TRBJ1-2): SAVISQKPSRDICQRGTSLTIQCQVDSQVTMMFWYRQQPGQSLTLIATANQGSEATYESGFVIDKFPISRPNLTFSTLTVSNMSPEDSSIYLCSVELPTGGFYGYTFGSGTRLTVV.

The chain has TRBV6-2 or TRBV6-3 and TRBJ1-1. The CDR3 contains 16 residues. CDR1 is MNHEY, CDR2 SVGEGT, per germline. The CDR3 spells CASSYSVQDGSLEAFF.

The chain links TRBV4-3 to TRBJ2-7; the TCRdb D gene call, TRBD1, has no DNA to confirm it. There are 13 residues in the CDR3. The germline CDR1 and CDR2 sequences are LGHNA and YSLEER. This CDR3 is CASSPGPMYEQYF.

The chain recombines TRBV3-1 with TRBJ2-1. The CDR3 spans 12 residues. The germline CDR1 and CDR2 sequences are LGHDT and YNNKEL (reference sequence). CDR3 region: CASSQDRLEQFF.

The chain couples TRBV15 to TRBJ2-7. Germline V CDR1 and CDR2: LNHNV, YYDKDF (reference sequence). The CDR3 has 14 amino acids. The chain's CDR3 is CATSRGEERSEQYF.

V is TRBV3-1 and J is TRBJ2-5; TCRdb proposes TRBD2, but this gene call is untestable without DNA. Germline V gives CDR1 LGHDT, CDR2 YNNKEL (reference sequence). This CDR3 spans 14 amino acids. The CDR3 region is CASSPSVGQETQYF.

The J gene is TRBJ1-5, the V gene TRBV20-1. CDR3 length: 15 amino acids. Germline CDR1 is DFQATT and CDR2 is SNEGSKA (reference sequence). The CDR3 is CSARRLDYGNQPQHF.

The rearrangement joins TRBV27 to TRBJ2-3. The CDR3 has 16 amino acids. CDR1 and CDR2 from the germline V gene are MNHEY and SMNVEV (reference sequence). This CDR3 reads CASSPPTYGGPDTQYF.

V usage is TRBV6-5 and J usage is TRBJ2-1; TCRdb names TRBD1, which stays unverified in the absence of DNA. Germline CDR1 MNHEY, CDR2 SVGAGI. The CDR3 is made up of 13 amino acids. CDR3 loop: CASSSGQINEQFF.

The chain joins TRBV29-1 to TRBJ1-1; the D call from TCRdb, TRBD1, cannot be confirmed without DNA. CDR3 length equals 16 residues. Germline V gene lookup returns CDR1 SQVTM and CDR2 ANQGSEA. The CDR3 here is CSVPGTGGLMNTEAFF.

The chain combines TRBV7-8 with TRBJ2-5. The CDR3 contains 11 residues. Germline V lookup: CDR1 SGHVS, CDR2 FQNEAQ. The CDR3 here is CASTLDLTQYF. Drawing the rest from reference TRBV7-8 and TRBJ2-5, the complete variable domain is GAGVSQSPRYKVAKRGQDVALRCDPISGHVSLFWYQQALGQGPEFLTYFQNEAQLDKSGLPSDRFFAERPEGSVSTLKIQRTQQEDSAVYLCASTLDLTQYFGPGTRLLVL.

The chain uses TRBV12-3 or TRBV12-4 and TRBJ2-1. CDR3 size: 13 residues. The CDR3 protein is CASSQNSNNEQFF.

The gene calls are TRBV7-9 and TRBJ1-1; the TCRdb call, TRBD1, lacks DNA for checking. This CDR3 contains 15 residues. Germline V lookup: CDR1 SEHNR, CDR2 FQNEAQ (reference sequence). CDR3 region: CASSIPGTGGTEAFF.

The V and J genes are TRBV6-1 and TRBJ2-1. CDR1 is MNHNS and CDR2 is SASEGT in the germline V gene. The CDR3 has 12 residues. The CDR3 is CASNQVVNEQFF.

This chain links TRBV7-6 with TRBJ2-7; the TRBD1 assignment by TCRdb is unverifiable without DNA. Per germline, CDR1 SGHVS and CDR2 FNYEAQ. The length of the CDR3 is 16 residues. The CDR3 reads CASSLEAGGPPYEQYF. The entire variable domain, with the rest obtained from reference TRBV7-6 and TRBJ2-7, is as follows: GAGVSQSPRYKVTKRGQDVALRCDPISGHVSLYWYRQALGQGPEFLTYFNYEAQQDKSGLPNDRFSAERPEGSISTLTIQRTEQRDSAMYRCASSLEAGGPPYEQYFGPGTRLTVT.

This chain connects TRBV28 to TRBJ2-3; the D gene TCRdb calls, TRBD2, cannot be checked with no DNA. The germline gives CDR1 MDHEN, CDR2 SYDVKM. The CDR3 runs 15 residues. The CDR3: CASSCGGRPTDTQYF.

The chain's CDR3 is CASSQDGSGAYEQYF. V and J are TRBV4-2 and TRBJ2-7; TCRdb names TRBD2, which stays unverified in the absence of DNA. The germline gives CDR1 LGHNA, CDR2 YNFKEQ. This CDR3 comprises 15 residues.

The chain combines TRBV10-1 with TRBJ1-1; TCRdb calls TRBD1, which cannot be checked without DNA. Germline loops: CDR1 WNHNN, CDR2 SYGVQD (reference sequence). The CDR3 contains 13 residues. The CDR3 loop reads CASNRQKNTEAFF.

This chain links TRBV9 with TRBJ2-3. The germline V gene encodes CDR1 SGDLS and CDR2 YYNGEE. The CDR3 has 13 residues. CDR3 residues: CASSVDGTDTQYF.

The rearrangement joins TRBV5-6 to TRBJ2-7; as DNA is missing, the TRBD2 call by TCRdb cannot be tested. The CDR3 covers 14 residues. The germline V gene has CDR1 SGHDT and CDR2 YYEEEE. The CDR3 sequence is CASSLGTSVYEQYF.

The chain employs TRBV7-2 and TRBJ2-4; TCRdb picks TRBD1, but there is no DNA to check that call. The CDR3 runs to 14 residues. Germline values: CDR1 SGHTA, CDR2 FQGNSA. The CDR3 loop is CASSIPTGTNIQYF.

The chain recombines TRBV19 with TRBJ1-1; TCRdb lists TRBD1, though no DNA is available to test this call. CDR1 and CDR2 (germline): LNHDA, SQIVND (reference sequence). This CDR3 has 15 residues. CDR3 amino acids: CASSTTDRGVTEAFF.

V usage is TRBV6-5 and J usage is TRBJ1-1; with no DNA, the TCRdb D assignment of TRBD1 cannot be verified. The length of the CDR3 is 12 residues. The germline CDR1 and CDR2 sequences are MNHEY and SVGAGI. The CDR3 spells CASRLQGREAFF.

The chain is built from TRBV28 and TRBJ2-3; checking the TCRdb D call of TRBD1 is not possible without DNA. The CDR3 spans 16 residues. In germline, CDR1 is MDHEN, CDR2 SYDVKM. The chain's CDR3 is CASSDPTGPTIDTQYF.